This T cell receptor beta chain was sequenced during a study of cytomegalovirus exposure and HLA in healthy donors. Study-level results: Associated with cytomegalovirus, according to the listing, were 150 to 200 TCR beta chains.

The CDR3 runs 13 residues. With V trimmed by 3 bases and J by 3 bases, 2 bases remained unmatched. Germline V gene data show CDR1 as SQVTM and CDR2 as ANQGSEA. The data were produced by immunoSEQ multiplex PCR, yet TCRdb's version contains in-frame clones alone and is incomplete. The data show 57,000 or so clones, 85% to 95% seen once. Concerning this clone itself: Its antigen remains unidentified.

The source material was PBMCs. V and J are TRBV29-1 and TRBJ1-2; 9 bases match TRBD1. The TCR sequence derives from a man aged 18 to 30 in good health and CMV-seronegative. For the CDR3, the DNA is TGCAGCGTTGATACAGGGGGCGACTATGGCTACACCTTC. Encoded protein: CSVDTGGDYGYTF.